This TCR beta chain was sequenced for a study of Ad26.COV2.S vaccination and SARS-CoV-2 variants. About the research overall: Participants got Ad26.COV2.S intramuscularly, once or twice 56 days apart.

CDR1 is MNHEY and CDR2 is SMNVEV in the germline V gene (reference sequence). This CDR3 has 14 amino acids. The V gene lost 6 bases and the J gene lost 1 base, with 13 bases spanning the gap. The treatment was: around 19 received Ad26.COV2.S at low or high dose, single or two shots; about 5 received placebo; per-sample allocation not given. The samples were gathered on day 63 after the first injection of vaccine or placebo. Sequencing was performed with immunoSEQ multiplex PCR; in TCRdb, only in-frame clones are kept and a portion is missing. The table lists over 400,000 clones, 90% of them singletons.

The genes are TRBV27 and TRBJ2-7; D is possibly TRBD1 (5 bases). This material consisted of peripheral blood, taken in a trial of Ad26.COV2.S vaccine versus placebo. This clonotype originated in a person aged 18-65 years who received the Ad26.COV2.S COVID-19 vaccine or a placebo. CDR3 sequence (DNA): TGTGCCAGCAGCTCAGGACATCAGTCCTACGAGCAGTACTTC. Translation gives CASSSGHQSYEQYF.